The 15 T cell receptor beta chains listed next were all sequenced from one sample in a study of shared clonotypes between healthy human individuals. Here immunoSEQ multiplex PCR was the method, and the copy in TCRdb shows in-frame clones only, minus some. This table holds approximately 710,000 clones, 90% found once. Sample: memory CD8+ T cells from PBMCs. Specified subset: CD45RO+ cells pooled with CCR7-negative TemRA cells. These receptors all come from a man aged 18 to 29 in good health. Some clones in this sample may be carry-over from other donors' samples.

The chain employs TRBV7-3 and TRBJ2-2, with a tentative D call TRBD2 (6 bases). V was trimmed by 2 bases and J by 0 bases, leaving 13 bases between them. Per the germline V gene, CDR1 is SGHTA and CDR2 is FQGTGA. This CDR3 contains 17 residues. The CDR3 spells CASSLARSGANTGELFF. CDR3 nucleotide sequence: TGTGCCAGCAGCTTAGCGCGTAGCGGAGCGAACACCGGGGAGCTGTTTTTT.

This clone appeared a single time. The chain joins TRBV10-3 to TRBJ2-7; D possibly corresponds to TRBD1 (5 bases). This CDR3 is 11 amino acids long. Between the trimmed V and J ends, which lost 3 bases and 6 bases, there was a span of 6 bases. The V gene's germline CDR1 is ENHRY and CDR2 SYGVKD. CDR3 in amino acids: CAISDRAEQYF. For the CDR3, the DNA is TGTGCCATCAGTGACAGGGCCGAGCAGTACTTC.

V gene TRBV5-6 combines with J gene TRBJ2-7, with D perhaps matching TRBD1 (6 bases). This CDR3 comprises 14 residues. V shed 4 bases and J shed 0 bases, with 11 bases lying between them. CDR1 is SGHDT, CDR2 YYEEEE, per germline. In nucleotides, the CDR3 is TGTGCCAGCAGCGCCTGGGACACCTCCTACGAGCAGTACTTC. Translating it yields CASSAWDTSYEQYF.

The chain is built from TRBV6-6 and TRBJ1-1; D not resolved. Germline CDR1 and CDR2: MNHNY and SVGAGI (reference sequence). Trimming removed 0 bases at V and 6 bases at J, with 14 bases between. The CDR3 contains 15 residues. The CDR3: CASSYSTRARAEAFF. CDR3 nucleotide sequence: TGTGCCAGCAGTTACTCTACCCGGGCGAGGGCTGAAGCTTTCTTT.

V is TRBV19 and J is TRBJ2-7; no reliable D call. CDR1 and CDR2 from the germline V gene are LNHDA and SQIVND (reference sequence). Trimming removed 3 bases from V and 0 bases from J, with 9 bases in between. The CDR3 extends over 14 amino acids. CDR3: CASSIMPSSYEQYF. The CDR3 nucleotides are TGTGCCAGTAGTATCATGCCAAGCTCCTACGAGCAGTACTTC.

This chain uses TRBV9 with TRBJ2-7, with 7 positions matching TRBD2. Losses at the gene ends were 2 bases for V and 3 bases for J; bases not matched to a gene: 8. This CDR3 is 15 amino acids long. Germline V gene data show CDR1 as SGDLS and CDR2 as YYNGEE. In DNA form, the CDR3 reads TGTGCCAGCAGCGTGTCAGCGGCGGGAGTCTACGAGCAGTACTTC. Translation: CASSVSAAGVYEQYF.

The chain employs TRBV11-2 and TRBJ2-5; 7 bases map to TRBD1. CDR3 length equals 17 residues. The ends lost 5 bases at V and 2 bases at J; junction bases unmatched: 14. Germline V gene lookup returns CDR1 SGHAT and CDR2 FQNNGV. For the CDR3, the DNA is TGTGCCAGCAGCCCAAGATTAGGGACAGTAACTCAAGAGACCCAGTACTTC. It is translated as CASSPRLGTVTQETQYF.

The rearrangement uses TRBV5-1 and TRBJ2-1; 10 bases match TRBD2. The CDR3 totals 15 residues. V lost 4 bases to trimming and J lost 4 bases; unmatched junction nucleotides: 5. From germline, CDR1 is SGHRS and CDR2 YFSETQ. The chain's CDR3 is CASSPTSGDYNEQFF. CDR3 bases: TGCGCCAGCAGCCCCACTAGCGGGGATTACAATGAGCAGTTCTTC.

V gene TRBV11-2 combines with J gene TRBJ2-7, with 8 bases matching TRBD1. Losses at the gene ends were 1 base for V and 2 bases for J; bases not matched to a gene: 4. This CDR3 comprises 15 residues. The germline gives CDR1 SGHAT, CDR2 FQNNGV. CDR3 sequence reads: CASSLGAGGAYEQYF. Here the CDR3 DNA reads TGTGCCAGCAGCTTAGGCGCAGGGGGCGCCTACGAGCAGTACTTC.

The chain combines TRBV2 with TRBJ2-5; TRBD1 matches 7 bases. The CDR3 has 16 amino acids. Losses at the gene ends were 6 bases for V and 2 bases for J; bases not matched to a gene: 12. Germline values: CDR1 SNHLY, CDR2 FYNNEI. The CDR3 DNA is TGTGCCAGCAGGGACAGGCCCCTAGAGGGTCAAGAGACCCAGTACTTC. Its protein product is CASRDRPLEGQETQYF.

The table lists this clone with a count of one. The CDR3 DNA reads as TGTGCCAGCAGCTTCCCGCTACTTGACAGGGCTTATGAAGCTTTCTTT. This translates into CASSFPLLDRAYEAFF. V and J are TRBV7-9 and TRBJ1-1; 7 bases are shared with TRBD1. Unmatched junction bases numbered 14, after V lost 3 bases and J lost 7 bases. Germline V gives CDR1 SEHNR, CDR2 FQNEAQ (reference sequence). The CDR3 extends over 16 amino acids.

Here the CDR3 reads CASSLIRGPNTEAFF. The CDR3 DNA reads TGTGCCAGCAGCTTAATACGGGGGCCGAACACTGAAGCTTTCTTT. This chain uses TRBV7-3 with TRBJ1-1; D is perhaps TRBD1 (6 bases). Germline assignment: CDR1 SGHTA and CDR2 FQGTGA. CDR3 size: 15 residues. Between the trimmed V and J ends, which lost 1 base and 1 base, there was a span of 10 bases. The whole variable domain, remainder taken from reference TRBV7-3 and TRBJ1-1, is GAGVSQTPSNKVTEKGKYVELRCDPISGHTALYWYRQSLGQGPEFLIYFQGTGAADDSGLPNDRFFAVRPEGSVSTLKIQRTERGDSAVYLCASSLIRGPNTEAFFGQGTRLTVV.

The chain uses TRBV6-5 and TRBJ1-1; D unclear. The CDR3 loop spans 14 amino acids. V was pared by 5 bases and J by 4 bases, with 14 bases between. Germline assignment: CDR1 MNHEY and CDR2 SVGAGI. CDR3 DNA: TGTGCCAGCAGTGACCAGGAGGGAGGCACTGAAGCTTTCTTT. Translation gives CASSDQEGGTEAFF.

This clone appeared a few times. The rearrangement uses TRBV9 and TRBJ2-7; 7 positions agree with TRBD2. In germline, CDR1 is SGDLS, CDR2 YYNGEE. Trimming cost V 5 bases and J 0 bases; bases outside gene matches: 11. The CDR3 runs to 16 residues. In nucleotides, the CDR3 is TGTGCCAGCAGTTCAGCGGGATTTAAAGGCTCCTACGAGCAGTACTTC. Protein sequence: CASSSAGFKGSYEQYF.

This clone was counted at least ten times. The V call is TRBV5-6, the J call TRBJ1-2, with a weak D call TRBD1 (6 bases). Trimming removed 7 bases at V and 2 bases at J, with 15 bases between. Germline values: CDR1 SGHDT, CDR2 YYEEEE. The CDR3 is 14 residues long. This CDR3 is CASCAITGNYGYTF. Written as DNA, the CDR3 is TGTGCCAGCTGCGCAATCACAGGGAACTATGGCTACACCTTC. The full variable domain, its missing parts supplied by reference TRBV5-6 and TRBJ1-2, is DAGVTQSPTHLIKTRGQQVTLRCSPKSGHDTVSWYQQALGQGPQFIFQYYEEEERQRGNFPDRFSGHQFPNYSSELNVNALLLGDSALYLCASCAITGNYGYTFGSGTRLTVV.